This T cell receptor (beta chain) was captured by sequencing in a study of blood T cell repertoires in COVID-19. Study-level information: The United States, Italy and Spain provided the acute and convalescent COVID-19 samples. PBMCs, B-cell-depleted T cells, or T cells provided the cDNA or gDNA that made up the material.

Germline CDR1 and CDR2: MNHEY and SMNVEV (reference sequence). V was clipped by 6 bases and J by 1 base; unmatched bases: 5. The CDR3 totals 14 residues. In the source study's methods: From reference gene primer amplification, estimates of nucleated cell counts were derived. The protocol was immunoSEQ multiplex PCR, while the TCRdb copy is restricted to in-frame clones and leaves out a portion. The V and J calls and clone size were taken over from that table, and D and trimming were inferred from the DNA. The table lists around 150,000 clones, under 85% of them singletons, with less than 4.5% in the top ten.

Sequenced input: peripheral blood. The chain has TRBV27 and TRBJ2-5, with TRBD1 matching 7 bases. This TCR derives from a woman aged 80 or over with acute or convalescent COVID-19. CDR3 loop: CASSDDRVQETQYF. CDR3 DNA sequence: TGTGCCAGCAGCGATGACAGGGTCCAAGAGACCCAGTACTTC.